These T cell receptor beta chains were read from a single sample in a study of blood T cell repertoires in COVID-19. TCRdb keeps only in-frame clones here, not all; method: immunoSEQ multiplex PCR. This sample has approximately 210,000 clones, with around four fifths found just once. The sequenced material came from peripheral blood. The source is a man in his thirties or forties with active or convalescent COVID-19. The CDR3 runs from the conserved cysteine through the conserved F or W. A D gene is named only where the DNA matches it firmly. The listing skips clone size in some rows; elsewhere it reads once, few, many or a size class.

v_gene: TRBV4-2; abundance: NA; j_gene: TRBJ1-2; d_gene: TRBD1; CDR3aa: CASSQLGTVTNYGYTF; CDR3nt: TGTGCCAGCAGCCAACTCGGGACAGTTACTAACTATGGCTACACCTTC
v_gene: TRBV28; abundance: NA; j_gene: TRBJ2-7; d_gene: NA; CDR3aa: CASRLPGEVREQYF; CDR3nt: TGTGCCAGCAGACTCCCCGGGGAGGTAAGGGAGCAGTACTTC
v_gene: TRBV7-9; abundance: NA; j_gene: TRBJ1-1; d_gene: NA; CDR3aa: CASSRSGSNTEAFF; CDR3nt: TGTGCCAGCAGCCGTTCAGGGTCGAACACTGAAGCTTTCTTT
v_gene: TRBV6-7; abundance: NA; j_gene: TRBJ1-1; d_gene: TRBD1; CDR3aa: CASSYRITGDTEAFF; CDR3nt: TGTGCCAGCAGTTACCGAATTACAGGGGATACTGAAGCTTTCTTT
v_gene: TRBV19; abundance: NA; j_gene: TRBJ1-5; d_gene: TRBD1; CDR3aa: CASSIGGTGGGAQHF; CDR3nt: TGTGCCAGTAGTATAGGAGGTACAGGGGGGGGAGCCCAGCATTTT
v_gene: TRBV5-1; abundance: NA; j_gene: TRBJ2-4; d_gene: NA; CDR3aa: CASSLSEVAKNIQYF; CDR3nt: TGCGCCAGCAGCTTGTCTGAGGTAGCCAAAAACATTCAGTACTTC
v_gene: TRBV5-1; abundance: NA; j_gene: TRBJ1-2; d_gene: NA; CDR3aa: CASSKGQYGYTF; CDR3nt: TGCGCCAGCAGCAAAGGACAGTATGGCTACACCTTC
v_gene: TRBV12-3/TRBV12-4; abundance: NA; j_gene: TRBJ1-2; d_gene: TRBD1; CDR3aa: CASHGTAYGYTF; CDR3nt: TGTGCCAGCCACGGGACAGCCTATGGCTACACCTTC
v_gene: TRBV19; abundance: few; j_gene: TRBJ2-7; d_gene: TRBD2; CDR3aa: CASSMVLAGVLEQYF; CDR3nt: TGTGCCAGTAGTATGGTCCTAGCGGGAGTCCTCGAGCAGTACTTC
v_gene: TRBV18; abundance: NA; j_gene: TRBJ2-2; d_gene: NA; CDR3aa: CASSPSANTGELFF; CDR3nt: TGTGCCAGCTCACCCTCCGCGAACACCGGGGAGCTGTTTTTT
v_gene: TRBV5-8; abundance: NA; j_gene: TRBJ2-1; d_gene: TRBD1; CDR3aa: CAGNRGVAPDEQFF; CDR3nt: TGTGCCGGCAACAGGGGAGTGGCGCCGGATGAGCAGTTCTTC
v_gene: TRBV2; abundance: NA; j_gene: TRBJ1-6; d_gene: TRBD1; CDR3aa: CASFAGQGVNSPLHF; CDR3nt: TGTGCCAGCTTTGCGGGACAGGGGGTTAATTCACCCCTCCACTTT
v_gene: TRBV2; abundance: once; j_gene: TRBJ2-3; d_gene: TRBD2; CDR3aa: CASSVGLAGKTDTQYF; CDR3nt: TGTGCCAGCAGCGTCGGACTAGCGGGGAAGACAGATACGCAGTATTTT
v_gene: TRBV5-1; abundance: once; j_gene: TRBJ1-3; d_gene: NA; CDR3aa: CASSRETGNTIYF; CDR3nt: TGCGCCAGCAGTCGAGAAACTGGAAACACCATATATTTT
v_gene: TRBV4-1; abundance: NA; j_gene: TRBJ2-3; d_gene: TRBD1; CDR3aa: CASSQGWGTVSTDTQYF; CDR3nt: TGCGCCAGCAGCCAAGGTTGGGGGACAGTAAGCACAGATACGCAGTATTTT
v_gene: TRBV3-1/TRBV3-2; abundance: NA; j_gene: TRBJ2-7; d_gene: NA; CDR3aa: CASTIQGKSYEQYF; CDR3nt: TGTGCCAGCACCATCCAGGGGAAATCCTACGAGCAGTACTTC
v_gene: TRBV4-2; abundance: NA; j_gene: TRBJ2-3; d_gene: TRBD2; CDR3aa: CASSQDRGGAKDTQYF; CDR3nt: TGTGCCAGCAGCCAAGATCGCGGGGGGGCCAAGGATACGCAGTATTTT